The 9 T cell receptor beta chains below were found in one sample sequenced in a study of memory B cells and T cells in multiple sclerosis. Profiled with immunoSEQ multiplex PCR; TCRdb holds only in-frame clones, not every one. Counted here are roughly 30,000 clones, 86% occurring once; the ten biggest clones make up roughly 2.5%. Their antigen targets remain unknown. After stimulus-free culture, autoproliferating CFSE-dim and non-proliferating CFSE-high T cells were sequenced separately. Cultures began with some 49 million CFSE-labeled PBMCs, unstimulated for under 8 days, with replicate wells pooled. Sequencing was carried out using PBMCs from blood kept in culture. These receptors originate from a human donor with multiple sclerosis.

The V call is TRBV19, the J call TRBJ1-2; D remains unclear. CDR3 length: 16 amino acids. Between the trimmed V and J ends, which lost 4 bases and 8 bases, there was a span of 23 bases. Germline V lookup: CDR1 LNHDA, CDR2 SQIVND (reference sequence). The CDR3 bases are TGTGCCAGTAGTAAAAGTGTTGGCAGCCCCATATACGGCTACACCTTC. Amino acids: CASSKSVGSPIYGYTF.

The chain carries TRBV29-1 and TRBJ1-1; D perhaps matches TRBD1 (6 bases). CDR1 and CDR2 from the germline V gene are SQVTM and ANQGSEA. The CDR3 is made up of 14 amino acids. V lost 3 bases to trimming and J lost 2 bases, with 13 bases between them. This chain's CDR3 is CSVDSGTLNTEAFF. In DNA form, the CDR3 reads TGCAGCGTTGATTCGGGGACACTCAACACTGAAGCTTTCTTT.

This chain joins TRBV7-9 and TRBJ2-3; 8 positions agree with TRBD2. J gave up 5 bases and V 5 bases, and 12 bases lay outside the gene matches. This CDR3 contains 16 residues. CDR1 is SEHNR and CDR2 is FQNEAQ in the germline V gene (reference sequence). The CDR3 DNA reads TGTGCCAGCAGCCTGGGGCGAGCGGGAGCATTAGATACGCAGTATTTT. Its protein product is CASSLGRAGALDTQYF.

CDR3 bases: TGTGCCAGCAGCCAAGCCGGACTTACAGATACGCAGTATTTT. Translating gives CASSQAGLTDTQYF. V usage is TRBV4-2 and J usage is TRBJ2-3, with D possibly TRBD2 on 5 matching bases. Germline V gene sequence: CDR1 LGHNA, CDR2 YNFKEQ. The CDR3 consists of 14 residues. V lost 1 base and J lost 3, with 8 bases in between.

Comment on this clone: The sample holds other DNA sequences that translate to the same CDR3. This chain links TRBV29-1 with TRBJ2-5; perhaps TRBD1 as D (5 bases). Germline V gene sequence: CDR1 SQVTM, CDR2 ANQGSEA. This CDR3 is built from 11 residues. V lost 7 bases and J 4 bases, leaving 10 bases between the germline ends. CDR3 protein: CSATVTETQYF. The DNA for the CDR3 is TGCAGCGCGACAGTAACAGAGACCCAGTACTTC.

The J gene is TRBJ1-5, the V gene TRBV7-9; D remains ambiguous. CDR3 length: 13 amino acids. Trimming pared 2 bases from V and 6 bases from J, leaving 8 bases between. Germline loops: CDR1 SEHNR, CDR2 FQNEAQ (reference sequence). In DNA, the CDR3 is TGTGCCAGCAGCTTAAAACCCGGTCAGCCCCAGCATTTT. Translation: CASSLKPGQPQHF.

This rearrangement joins TRBV7-9 to TRBJ1-2; no firm D call. Between the trimmed V and J ends, which lost 5 bases and 8 bases, there was a span of 9 bases. Germline V gives CDR1 SEHNR, CDR2 FQNEAQ (reference sequence). This CDR3 comprises 11 residues. The CDR3: CASSLGLGYTF. DNA for the CDR3: TGTGCCAGCAGCCTCGGACTGGGCTACACCTTC.

The chain is built from TRBV30 and TRBJ2-2; D is possibly TRBD2 (5 bases). There are 16 residues in the CDR3. CDR1 and CDR2 (germline): GTSNPN, SVGIG (reference sequence). The ends were cut back, 0 bases at V and 2 bases at J, with 13 bases in the middle. The CDR3 here is CAWSVQRELNTGELFF. The CDR3 DNA follows: TGTGCCTGGAGTGTACAACGGGAACTCAACACCGGGGAGCTGTTTTTT.

This chain connects TRBV5-1 to TRBJ2-7; weak D call: TRBD2 (6 bases). The V gene's germline CDR1 is SGHRS and CDR2 YFSETQ. The ends were cut back, 3 bases at V and 1 base at J, with 17 bases in the middle. The CDR3 totals 16 residues. The CDR3 region has the DNA TGCGCCAGCAGCTCAGACCCCGCGGGGCTGTCCTACGAGCAGTACTTC. This translates into CASSSDPAGLSYEQYF.